One sample yielded the 2 T cell receptor beta chains listed below, sequenced in a study of immune evolution from preneoplasia to lung adenocarcinoma. TCRdb keeps only in-frame clones here, not all; method: immunoSEQ multiplex PCR. The sample includes thousands of clones, approximately 79% of them seen just once. The sample taken for sequencing was FFPE minimally invasive lung adenocarcinoma tissue. Every receptor here comes from a person between 45 and 75 years old with lung adenocarcinoma.

This rearrangement joins TRBV6-1 to TRBJ2-4, with a possible D match to TRBD2 (6 bases). Trimming shortened V by 9 bases and J by 4 bases, and 16 bases separated the two germline ends. Germline loops: CDR1 MNHNS, CDR2 SASEGT. This CDR3 has 14 amino acids. For the CDR3, the DNA is TGTGCCAGAGCTAGGAGGGTGGATAAAAACATTCAGTACTTC. Protein: CARARRVDKNIQYF.

The CDR3 bases are TGTGCCTGGGGAGGGGGGATTGACACTGAAGCTTTCTTT. This gives the protein CAWGGGIDTEAFF. The chain recombines TRBV30 with TRBJ1-1; D may be TRBD1 (6 bases). Trimming pared 5 bases from V and 3 bases from J, leaving 13 bases between. Germline V lookup: CDR1 GTSNPN, CDR2 SVGIG (reference sequence). The CDR3 loop spans 13 amino acids.